The next 23 T cell receptor beta chains were all read from a single sample in a study of T cells after yellow fever vaccination. TCRdb ran MiXCR on the 5' RACE reads and lists one entry per CDR3 protein. The sample consists of around 320,000 distinct CDR3 sequences, approximately 4% of them appearing once. The sequencing used PBMCs, collected 15 days after the yellow fever booster vaccination. The receptors come from a man aged 18-30 years who received the YFV17D yellow fever vaccine.

This clonotype has ten or more counts. The chain joins TRBV10-3 to TRBJ1-1, with 7 nucleotides matching TRBD1. The CDR3 is 13 residues long. J was trimmed by 1 base and V by 10 bases; bases with no gene match: 6. CDR1 is ENHRY and CDR2 is SYGVKD in the germline V gene. The CDR3 DNA reads as TGTGCCACCTTGGGACAGCAGAACACTGAAGCTTTCTTT. Translated, it gives CATLGQQNTEAFF.

This clonotype was counted at least ten times. The chain is built from TRBV20-1 and TRBJ2-1; 10 nucleotides agree with TRBD1. The V gene's germline CDR1 is DFQATT and CDR2 SNEGSKA (reference sequence). CDR3 length: 13 residues. V dropped 6 bases and J dropped 10; count of bases not matched to a gene: 9. CDR3 region: CSAPRDRGGEQFF. The DNA for the CDR3 is TGCAGTGCGCCAAGGGACAGGGGTGGAGAGCAGTTCTTC.

The genes are TRBV9 and TRBJ1-2; D gene ambiguous. Trimming removed 3 bases from V and 4 bases from J, with 16 bases in between. Per the germline V gene, CDR1 is SGDLS and CDR2 is YYNGEE. CDR3 length equals 15 residues. DNA of the CDR3: TGTGCCAGCAGCGAGGGTACTCCTAACCCCTATGGCTACACCTTC. Protein sequence: CASSEGTPNPYGYTF.

This clonotype was observed many times. This rearrangement joins TRBV12-3 or TRBV12-4 to TRBJ1-3; no clear D gene. V lost 6 bases to trimming and J lost 1 base, with 7 bases between them. The CDR3 sequence is 13 residues long. As DNA, the CDR3 is TGTGCCAGCAGCGGGATTTCTGGAAACACCATATATTTT. Protein sequence: CASSGISGNTIYF.

This clonotype was seen ten or more times. This rearrangement joins TRBV12-3 or TRBV12-4 to TRBJ1-2; unclear D gene. V was trimmed by 2 bases and J by 2 bases, leaving 3 bases between them. The CDR3 loop spans 12 amino acids. This CDR3 is CASSLRNYGYTF. CDR3 nucleotide sequence: TGTGCCAGCAGTTTAAGGAACTATGGCTACACCTTC.

The chain couples TRBV29-1 to TRBJ2-2, with 11 bases lining up with TRBD1. The germline V gene encodes CDR1 SQVTM and CDR2 ANQGSEA. CDR3 length: 17 residues. The ends lost 4 bases at V and 3 bases at J; junction bases unmatched: 10. CDR3 in DNA: TGCAGCGTTGGCCTTGGGACAGGGGGTGCGGACACCGGGGAGCTGTTTTTT. It specifies CSVGLGTGGADTGELFF.

The CDR3 DNA reads TGTGCCAGCAGCAACCTGGCGGACAGCCTAGCCAAAAACATTCAGTACTTC. This codes for CASSNLADSLAKNIQYF. This chain joins TRBV27 and TRBJ2-4, with TRBD1 as a possible D gene (6 bases). The CDR3 loop spans 17 amino acids. V was trimmed by 6 bases and J by 0 bases, leaving 18 bases between them. Germline CDR1 and CDR2: MNHEY and SMNVEV (reference sequence).

V is TRBV5-1 and J is TRBJ2-6; D may be TRBD2 (5 bases). Trimming pared 3 bases from V and 2 bases from J, leaving 9 bases between. The CDR3 has 15 amino acids. Germline V gene lookup returns CDR1 SGHRS and CDR2 YFSETQ. CDR3 sequence reads: CASSYEGPGANVLTF. The CDR3 DNA is TGCGCCAGCAGCTACGAGGGCCCTGGGGCCAACGTCCTGACTTTC.

This clonotype came up many times. The chain employs TRBV6-6 and TRBJ2-7, with D maybe TRBD2 (5 bases). V was pared by 2 bases and J by 7 bases, with 9 bases between. This CDR3 contains 12 residues. CDR1 is MNHNY, CDR2 SVGAGI, per germline (reference sequence). The CDR3 is CASSYPRREQYF. CDR3 bases: TGTGCCAGCAGTTACCCTCGGAGGGAGCAGTACTTC.

CDR3 residues: CASTSTLAGEDTQYF. The CDR3, as DNA: TGTGCCAGCACCTCCACGCTAGCGGGGGAAGATACGCAGTATTTT. This chain links TRBV3-1 with TRBJ2-3; 10 nucleotides line up with TRBD2. Germline V gives CDR1 LGHDT, CDR2 YNNKEL (reference sequence). The CDR3 runs to 15 residues. Trimming at V came to 7 bases and at J to 5 bases, leaving 9 bases not matched to a gene.

The chain employs TRBV9 and TRBJ2-3; no reliable D call. The CDR3 contains 14 residues. Germline lookup yields CDR1 SGDLS and CDR2 YYNGEE. With 5 bases removed from V and 4 bases from J, the gap between germline ends came to 14 bases. The CDR3 loop is CASSGSASADTQYF. The CDR3 bases are TGTGCCAGCAGTGGGTCCGCCTCAGCAGATACGCAGTATTTT.

The gene calls are TRBV12-3 or TRBV12-4 and TRBJ2-3; unclear D gene. V was pared by 0 bases and J by 4 bases, with 26 bases between. CDR3 length: 20 amino acids. CDR3 amino acids: CASSLARRAQLSSLSDTQYF. CDR3 nucleotide sequence: TGTGCCAGCAGTTTAGCGCGAAGGGCCCAACTTTCGAGCCTCTCAGATACGCAGTATTTT.

At least ten counts were recorded for this clonotype. This chain uses TRBV18 with TRBJ2-7; unclear D gene. The germline gives CDR1 KGHSH, CDR2 LQKENI. V gave up 3 bases and J gave up 2 bases, with 8 bases separating them. CDR3 length: 13 amino acids. CDR3 nucleotide sequence: TGTGCCAGCTCACCGGGGAATGCCTACGAGCAGTACTTC. Translation gives CASSPGNAYEQYF.

In DNA form, the CDR3 reads TGTGCCAGCAGCTTAACAGGGACCTACGAGCAGTACGTC. It encodes CASSLTGTYEQYV. This chain joins TRBV11-2 and TRBJ2-7; TRBD1 might be the D (6 bases). CDR1 and CDR2 (germline): SGHAT, FQNNGV. The CDR3 covers 13 residues. The V gene lost 2 bases and the J gene lost 2 bases, with 7 bases spanning the gap.

The sample holds many counts of this clonotype. The V and J genes are TRBV7-9 and TRBJ2-7; no reliable D call. From germline, CDR1 is SEHNR and CDR2 FQNEAQ (reference sequence). CDR3 size: 13 residues. V was pared by 1 base and J by 1 base, with 5 bases between. The CDR3 DNA reads as TGTGCCAGCAGCTTAGGCCCATCCTACGAGCAGTACGTC. Translated, it gives CASSLGPSYEQYV.

The chain uses TRBV30 and TRBJ1-1, with D hard to call. The CDR3 has 14 amino acids. Per germline, CDR1 GTSNPN and CDR2 SVGIG (reference sequence). Trimming shortened V by 0 bases and J by 9 bases, and 17 bases separated the two germline ends. CDR3 nucleotides: TGTGCCTGGAGTGTAACCCCCAATAGGATGAAAGCTTTCTTT. This sequence encodes CAWSVTPNRMKAFF.

This clonotype was observed a handful of times. This sequence joins TRBV30 and TRBJ2-7; no definite D call. This CDR3 has 13 residues. CDR1 and CDR2 from the germline V gene are GTSNPN and SVGIG (reference sequence). The ends were cut back, 3 bases at V and 3 bases at J, with 12 bases in the middle. The CDR3 sequence: CAWREWVGYEQYF. DNA for the CDR3: TGTGCCTGGAGGGAGTGGGTAGGCTACGAGCAGTACTTC. Variable domain in full (rest from reference TRBV30 and TRBJ2-7): SQTIHQWPATLVQPVGSPLSLECTVEGTSNPNLYWYRQAAGRGLQLLFYSVGIGQISSEVPQNLSASRPQDRQFILSSKKLLLSDSGFYLCAWREWVGYEQYFGPGTRLTVT.

This clonotype has ten or more counts. The gene calls are TRBV21-1 and TRBJ1-1. TRBV21-1 is marked as a pseudogene. The CDR3 loop spans 16 amino acids. CDR3 protein: CASSKGGRWTNTEAFF. CDR3 nucleotides: TGTGCCAGCAGCAAAGGAGGCAGGTGGACGAACACTGAAGCTTTCTTT.

This clonotype came up many times. The chain uses TRBV4-1 and TRBJ2-3; D might be TRBD1 (6 bases). Germline V lookup: CDR1 MGHRA, CDR2 YSYEKL. The germline V and J ends were trimmed by 5 bases and 6 bases, with 12 bases remaining between them. The CDR3 spans 13 residues. The CDR3, as DNA: TGCGCCAGCAGCGGGGGCGCAGGGGATACGCAGTATTTT. It is translated as CASSGGAGDTQYF.

This chain connects TRBV20-1 to TRBJ2-5; D not certain. Trimming pared 6 bases from V and 2 bases from J, leaving 13 bases between. The germline gives CDR1 DFQATT, CDR2 SNEGSKA (reference sequence). This CDR3 is 13 amino acids long. CDR3 nucleotides: TGCAGTGCGACCCGTTTGGGTCAAGAGACCCAGTACTTC. Its protein product is CSATRLGQETQYF.

This clonotype was found many times. The rearrangement links TRBV5-1 to TRBJ2-3, with D possibly being TRBD2 (6 bases). The CDR3 is 13 residues long. V was clipped by 2 bases and J by 6 bases, with 10 bases between them. The V gene's germline CDR1 is SGHRS and CDR2 YFSETQ. DNA for the CDR3: TGCGCCAGCAGCTTCCCGGGGGACGATACGCAGTATTTT. Translating it yields CASSFPGDDTQYF.

This clonotype was seen repeatedly, ten times or more. The genes are TRBV20-1 and TRBJ1-2, with 11 nucleotides matching TRBD1. In germline, CDR1 is DFQATT, CDR2 SNEGSKA (reference sequence). The CDR3 is made up of 16 amino acids. V shed 0 bases and J 8 bases; nucleotides not matched to a gene: 11. CDR3 loop: CSARDRTGGQGDGYTF. The CDR3 DNA reads as TGCAGTGCTAGAGATCGGACAGGGGGCCAGGGGGACGGCTACACCTTC.

Only a few counts were recorded for this clonotype. This chain connects TRBV7-9 to TRBJ2-7, with TRBD1 identical over 8 bases. This CDR3 comprises 15 residues. V was clipped by 5 bases and J by 2 bases; unmatched bases: 8. The germline V gene encodes CDR1 SEHNR and CDR2 FQNEAQ (reference sequence). CDR3 DNA: TGTGCCAGCAGCACAGGGGGTAAGGGGACCTACGAGCAGTACTTC. It yields the protein CASSTGGKGTYEQYF.